This record concerns one T cell receptor beta chain sequence. The germline V gene has CDR1 SEHNR and CDR2 FQNEAQ (reference sequence). The CDR3 length is 17 residues. V shed 3 bases and J shed 6 bases, with 23 bases lying between them. With ipilimumab providing CTLA-4 blockade, focal radiation was administered to patients who had chemo-refractory metastatic non-small-cell lung cancer. Assay used: immunoSEQ multiplex PCR; TCRdb lists only in-frame clones, some missing. In the table there are about 53,000 clones, more than 75% of which are singletons. The entry originates in a study of radiotherapy plus CTLA-4 blockade in lung cancer.

Specimen: peripheral blood, collected from a patient treated with radiotherapy plus ipilimumab. The origin of this receptor is a human donor with non-small cell lung cancer whose response to radiotherapy plus ipilimumab could not be evaluated. V and J are TRBV7-9 and TRBJ1-2, with D maybe TRBD1 (5 bases). CDR3 DNA: TGTGCCAGCAGCTTTCCTCTTCATGCGGGGGTTACAAATGGCTACACCTTC. Residues: CASSFPLHAGVTNGYTF. The variable domain in full, completed from reference TRBV7-9 and TRBJ1-2, reads DTGVSQNPRHKITKRGQNVTFRCDPISEHNRLYWYRQTLGQGPEFLTYFQNEAQLEKSRLLSDRFSAERPKGSFSTLEIQRTEQGDSAMYLCASSFPLHAGVTNGYTFGSGTRLTVV.